The 3 T cell receptor beta chains below all came from one sample that was sequenced in a study of T-cell reconstitution after alpha-beta-depleted transplantation in children. Molecular barcoding with unique molecular identifiers was used for the TCRbeta library. TCRdb itself ran the PCR reads through MiXCR, one entry per CDR3 protein. The sample includes nearly 400,000 distinct CDR3 sequences, about a fifth of them seen just once. Specimen: PBMCs from the stem cell graft donor, collected from the stem cell graft. Receptors were obtained from a human donor who donated a stem cell graft to a child with acute myeloid leukemia.

This clonotype was observed at least ten times. The CDR3 region has the DNA TGTGCCAGCAGCTTACAGGGACTAGCGGGCGACAATGAGCAGTTCTTC. Protein product: CASSLQGLAGDNEQFF. This chain uses TRBV7-3 with TRBJ2-1, with 12 bases that match TRBD2. Germline V lookup: CDR1 SGHTA, CDR2 FQGTGA. This CDR3 contains 16 residues. With V trimmed by 2 bases and J by 5 bases, 4 bases remained unmatched.

This clonotype was found a few times. The V gene is TRBV9, the J gene TRBJ1-2; D remains ambiguous. The CDR3 length is 13 residues. V lost 2 bases and J lost 0, with 5 bases in between. Per the germline V gene, CDR1 is SGDLS and CDR2 is YYNGEE. CDR3 in DNA: TGTGCCAGCAGCGTTCAGGCTAACTATGGCTACACCTTC. Translated, it gives CASSVQANYGYTF.

This clonotype was counted ten times or more. For the CDR3, the DNA is TGCAGCGTAGGGGGGTTAATAGCGGGAGCCTTCGAGCAGTACTTC. As protein: CSVGGLIAGAFEQYF. V and J are TRBV29-1 and TRBJ2-7; TRBD2 matches 9 bases. From germline, CDR1 is SQVTM and CDR2 ANQGSEA. The V and J ends lost 6 bases and 6 bases, in that order; junction bases with no gene match: 15. The CDR3 covers 15 residues.